This T cell receptor beta chain is drawn from a study of T cells after yellow fever vaccination. Points on this clonotype: Antigen unknown.

V lost 6 bases, J lost 3 bases, and 15 bases lay in between. The length of the CDR3 is 14 residues. Germline V lookup: CDR1 MNHEY, CDR2 SVGEGT. TCRdb reprocessed the 5' RACE reads with MiXCR, giving one entry per CDR3 protein. The data hold 150,000 to 200,000 distinct CDR3 sequences, with approximately 9.9% observed a single time. General observations from the study: Most clones from primary vaccination resurfaced after the booster (under 97% CD4, approximately 88% CD8).

This receptor was obtained from a young man who received the YFV17D yellow fever vaccine. The material sequenced was CD8+ T cells sorted from PBMCs, taken 15 days after the yellow fever booster vaccination. This chain connects TRBV6-2 or TRBV6-3 to TRBJ2-7; maybe TRBD1 (6 bases). The CDR3 coding sequence is TGTGCCAGCAGGTATAGAGGACAGCTCTACGAGCAGTACTTC. It codes for CASRYRGQLYEQYF.